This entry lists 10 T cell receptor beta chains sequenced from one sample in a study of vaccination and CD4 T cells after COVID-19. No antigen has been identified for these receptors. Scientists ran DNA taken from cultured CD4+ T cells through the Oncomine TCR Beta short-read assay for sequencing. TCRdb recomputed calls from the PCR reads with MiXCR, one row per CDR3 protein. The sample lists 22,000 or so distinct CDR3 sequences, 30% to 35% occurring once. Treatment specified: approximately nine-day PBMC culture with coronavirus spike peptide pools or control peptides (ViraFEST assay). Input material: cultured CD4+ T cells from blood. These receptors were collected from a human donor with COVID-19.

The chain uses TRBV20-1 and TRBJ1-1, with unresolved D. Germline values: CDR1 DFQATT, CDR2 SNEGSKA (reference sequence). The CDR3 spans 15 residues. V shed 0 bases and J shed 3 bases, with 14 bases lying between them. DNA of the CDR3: TGCAGTGCTAGAGATCTGAACACCCGTGACACTGAAGCTTTCTTT. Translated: CSARDLNTRDTEAFF.

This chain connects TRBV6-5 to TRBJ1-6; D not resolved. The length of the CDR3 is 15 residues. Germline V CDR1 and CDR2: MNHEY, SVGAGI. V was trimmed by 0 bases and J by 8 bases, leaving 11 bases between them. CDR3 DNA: TGTGCCAGCAGTTACTCAATGAGTCCGGATTCACCCCTCCACTTT. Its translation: CASSYSMSPDSPLHF.

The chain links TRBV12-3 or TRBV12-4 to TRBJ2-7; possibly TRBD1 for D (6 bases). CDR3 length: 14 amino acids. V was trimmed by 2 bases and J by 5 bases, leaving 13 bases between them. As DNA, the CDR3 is TGTGCCAGCAGTTTACAGGGGTTGGTCGACGAGCAGTACTTC. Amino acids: CASSLQGLVDEQYF.

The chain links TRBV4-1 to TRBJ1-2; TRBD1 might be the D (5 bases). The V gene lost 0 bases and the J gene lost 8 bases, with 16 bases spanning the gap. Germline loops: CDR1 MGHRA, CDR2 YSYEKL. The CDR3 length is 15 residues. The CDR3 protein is CASSQEGGAPPGYTF. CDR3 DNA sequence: TGCGCCAGCAGCCAAGAAGGAGGGGCACCGCCCGGCTACACCTTC.

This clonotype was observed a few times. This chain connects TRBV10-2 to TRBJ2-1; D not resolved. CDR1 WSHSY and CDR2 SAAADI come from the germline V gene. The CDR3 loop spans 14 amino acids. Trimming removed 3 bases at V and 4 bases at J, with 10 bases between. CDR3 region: CASSDPGKYNEQFF. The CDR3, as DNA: TGCGCCAGCAGTGACCCCGGCAAGTACAATGAGCAGTTCTTC.

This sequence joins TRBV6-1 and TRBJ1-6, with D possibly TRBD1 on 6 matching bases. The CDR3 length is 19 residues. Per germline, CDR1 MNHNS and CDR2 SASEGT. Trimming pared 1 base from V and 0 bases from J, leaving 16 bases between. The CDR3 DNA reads TGTGCCAGCAGTGAAGGATGGACAGCCCAGAGCTCCTATAATTCACCCCTCCACTTT. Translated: CASSEGWTAQSSYNSPLHF.

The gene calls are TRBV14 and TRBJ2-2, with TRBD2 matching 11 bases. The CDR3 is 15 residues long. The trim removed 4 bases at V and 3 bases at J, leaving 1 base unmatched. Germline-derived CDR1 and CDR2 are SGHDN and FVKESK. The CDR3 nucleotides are TGTGCCAGCAGCCTAGCGGGGGGGTACACCGGGGAGCTGTTTTTT. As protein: CASSLAGGYTGELFF.

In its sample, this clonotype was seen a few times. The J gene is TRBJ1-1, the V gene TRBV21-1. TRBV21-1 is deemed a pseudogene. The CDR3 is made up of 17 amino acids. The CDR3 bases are TGTGCCAGCAGCAAAGATAGCGGGGGCTGGATGAACACTGAAGCTTTCTTT. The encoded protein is CASSKDSGGWMNTEAFF.

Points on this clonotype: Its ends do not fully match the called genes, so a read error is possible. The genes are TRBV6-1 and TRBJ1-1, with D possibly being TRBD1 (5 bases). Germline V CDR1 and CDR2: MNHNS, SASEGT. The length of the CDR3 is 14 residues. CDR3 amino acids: CAISGASRRTEAFF. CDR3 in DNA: TGTGCCATCAGTGGGGCCAGCAGACGGACTGAAGCTTTCTTT.

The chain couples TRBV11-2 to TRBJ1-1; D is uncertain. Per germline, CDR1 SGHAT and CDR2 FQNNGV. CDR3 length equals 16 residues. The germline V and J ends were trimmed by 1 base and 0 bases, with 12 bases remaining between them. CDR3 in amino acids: CASSLGVVTVNTEAFF. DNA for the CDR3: TGTGCCAGCAGCTTAGGCGTGGTAACGGTGAACACTGAAGCTTTCTTT.